These T cell receptor beta chains were read from a single sample in a study of early T cells in non-severe SARS-CoV-2 infection. TCRdb reprocessed the 5' RACE reads with MiXCR, giving one entry per CDR3 protein. This table holds more than 55,000 distinct CDR3 sequences, 9.5% to 15% found once. Sequenced sample: whole blood. Source of these receptors: an adult who was a healthcare worker with PCR-confirmed SARS-CoV-2 infection or an uninfected control (not recorded which). Both conserved end residues are part of each CDR3. The order of the fields is D gene, V gene, J gene, clone size, CDR3 protein, CDR3 DNA. The D gene is left open where the match is weak. Clone size is stated in some rows and not others, as once, few, many or a class when expanded.

d_call: TRBD1
v_call: TRBV20-1
j_call: TRBJ1-1
clone_size: .
cdr3_aa: CSARDFDRVATEAFF
cdr3_nt: TGCAGTGCTAGAGACTTCGACAGGGTTGCCACTGAAGCTTTCTTT

d_call: .
v_call: TRBV7-8
j_call: TRBJ1-1
clone_size: few
cdr3_aa: CASSLVTANTEAFF
cdr3_nt: TGTGCCAGCAGCTTAGTGACAGCGAACACTGAAGCTTTCTTT

d_call: .
v_call: TRBV29-1
j_call: TRBJ2-2
clone_size: .
cdr3_aa: CSVDNSYTGELFF
cdr3_nt: TGCAGCGTTGACAACAGCTACACCGGGGAGCTGTTTTTT

d_call: .
v_call: TRBV6-2/TRBV6-3
j_call: TRBJ1-1
clone_size: many
cdr3_aa: CASSLLPAMNTEAFF
cdr3_nt: TGTGCCAGCAGTCTCCTTCCAGCGATGAACACTGAAGCTTTCTTT

d_call: TRBD2
v_call: TRBV6-5
j_call: TRBJ2-7
clone_size: .
cdr3_aa: CASSFRQRGTYEQYF
cdr3_nt: TGTGCCAGCAGTTTCCGTCAGCGGGGAACATACGAGCAGTACTTC

d_call: .
v_call: TRBV7-2
j_call: TRBJ1-3
clone_size: .
cdr3_aa: CASSLTLQAGLPLWNTIYF
cdr3_nt: TGTGCCAGCAGCTTAACTTTGCAGGCGGGACTTCCCCTCTGGAACACCATATATTTT

d_call: .
v_call: TRBV3-1
j_call: TRBJ2-6
clone_size: many
cdr3_aa: CASSFSGANVLTF
cdr3_nt: TGTGCCAGCAGCTTCTCTGGGGCCAACGTCCTGACTTTC

d_call: .
v_call: TRBV5-1
j_call: TRBJ2-4
clone_size: many
cdr3_aa: CASSRSEGMENIQYF
cdr3_nt: TGCGCCAGCAGCCGGTCTGAGGGTATGGAAAACATTCAGTACTTC

d_call: .
v_call: TRBV11-2
j_call: TRBJ2-7
clone_size: many
cdr3_aa: CASSLVDNLEQYF
cdr3_nt: TGTGCCAGCAGCTTAGTGGACAATCTCGAGCAGTACTTC

d_call: .
v_call: TRBV19
j_call: TRBJ1-4
clone_size: .
cdr3_aa: CASGIRQLPNEKLFF
cdr3_nt: TGTGCCAGTGGAATCCGACAGCTACCTAATGAAAAACTGTTTTTT

d_call: .
v_call: TRBV5-1
j_call: TRBJ2-1
clone_size: few
cdr3_aa: CASSLSGAEGEQFF
cdr3_nt: TGCGCCAGCAGCTTGTCGGGAGCCGAGGGAGAGCAGTTCTTC